Shown below are 29 T cell receptor beta chains from a single sample sequenced in a study of shared clonotypes between healthy human individuals. Sequencing was performed with immunoSEQ multiplex PCR; in TCRdb, only in-frame clones are kept and a portion is missing. The sample records 2 million to 2.5 million clones, roughly 95% being singletons. The sample was naive CD4+ T cells sorted from blood. Subset indicated: CD45RA+ positively selected. The receptors were sampled from a man aged 18 to 29 in good health.

The rearrangement links TRBV28 to TRBJ2-4, with TRBD1 matching 7 bases. Germline CDR1 is MDHEN and CDR2 is SYDVKM. The V gene end was trimmed by 4 bases and the J gene end by 15 bases; junction bases not matched to a gene: 12. CDR3 size: 13 residues. CDR3 protein: CASSSGQGDFGYF. The CDR3 bases are TGTGCCAGCAGTTCTGGGCAGGGGGATTTTGGGTACTTC.

This clone occurred once. The chain couples TRBV2 to TRBJ2-3, with TRBD1 matching over 8 bases. V was clipped by 8 bases and J by 8 bases; unmatched bases: 9. Germline V lookup: CDR1 SNHLY, CDR2 FYNNEI. The CDR3 length is 13 residues. In DNA form, the CDR3 reads TGTGCCAGCGCGAGTGACAGGGGAGGTACGCAGTATTTT. Translating gives CASASDRGGTQYF. Full variable domain (outside the CDR3, taken from reference TRBV2 and TRBJ2-3): EPEVTQTPSHQVTQMGQEVILRCVPISNHLYFYWYRQILGQKVEFLVSFYNNEISEKSEIFDDQFSVERPDGSNFTLKIRSTKLEDSAMYFCASASDRGGTQYFGPGTRLTVL.

The rearrangement uses TRBV27 and TRBJ1-2; D not certain. Germline V gives CDR1 MNHEY, CDR2 SMNVEV (reference sequence). The germline V and J ends were trimmed by 6 bases and 3 bases, with 8 bases remaining between them. The CDR3 runs to 12 residues. The CDR3 DNA reads TGTGCCAGCAGCGAAGAATACTATGGCTACACCTTC. It specifies CASSEEYYGYTF.

V and J are TRBV11-2 and TRBJ1-1, with D possibly matching TRBD1 (5 bases). The CDR3 is made up of 15 amino acids. The V and J ends lost 2 bases and 2 bases respectively, with 12 bases between them. Per germline, CDR1 SGHAT and CDR2 FQNNGV. The CDR3 region has the DNA TGTGCCAGCAGCTTACTGCCAGGGACCAACACTGAAGCTTTCTTT. Amino acids: CASSLLPGTNTEAFF. Filled out from reference TRBV11-2 and TRBJ1-1, the complete variable domain reads EAGVAQSPRYKIIEKRQSVAFWCNPISGHATLYWYQQILGQGPKLLIQFQNNGVVDDSQLPKDRFSAERLKGVDSTLKIQPAKLEDSAVYLCASSLLPGTNTEAFFGQGTRLTVV.

This clone was observed once. The J gene is TRBJ1-3, the V gene TRBV25-1, with D unresolved. In germline, CDR1 is MGHDK, CDR2 SYGVNS. V was pared by 9 bases and J by 2 bases, with 17 bases between. This CDR3 has 15 residues. DNA for the CDR3: TGTGCCAGTGGGTTCGGCTCGGGCCCTGGAAACACCATATATTTT. Translated: CASGFGSGPGNTIYF.

As DNA, the CDR3 is TGTGCCAGCAGCGCCGGGGGACCGCGCCTATCCTACAATGAGCAGTTCTTC. Amino acids: CASSAGGPRLSYNEQFF. The chain links TRBV5-4 to TRBJ2-1; possible D gene TRBD2, 6 bases. V gave up 4 bases and J gave up 1 base, with 18 bases separating them. The V gene's germline CDR1 is SGHNT and CDR2 YYREEE (reference sequence). The length of the CDR3 is 17 residues. The full variable domain, its missing parts supplied by reference TRBV5-4 and TRBJ2-1, is ETGVTQSPTHLIKTRGQQVTLRCSSQSGHNTVSWYQQALGQGPQFIFQYYREEENGRGNFPPRFSGLQFPNYSSELNVNALELDDSALYLCASSAGGPRLSYNEQFFGPGTRLTVL.

The chain couples TRBV2 to TRBJ1-3; perhaps TRBD1 as D (6 bases). Trimming cost V 0 bases and J 4 bases, with 13 bases left between them. This CDR3 region has 16 residues. CDR1 is SNHLY and CDR2 is FYNNEI in the germline V gene. In DNA, the CDR3 is TGTGCCAGCAGTGAAGCCCCCACAGGGAAGGGAAACACCATATATTTT. It is translated as CASSEAPTGKGNTIYF.

The rearrangement uses TRBV11-2 and TRBJ1-4, with unresolved D. V lost 5 bases to trimming and J lost 7 bases, with 14 bases between them. Germline V CDR1 and CDR2: SGHAT, FQNNGV. This CDR3 contains 14 residues. The CDR3 region is CASSTLARREKLFF. The CDR3 DNA reads as TGTGCCAGCAGCACACTAGCACGCCGTGAAAAACTGTTTTTT. Full variable domain (missing parts from reference TRBV11-2 and TRBJ1-4): EAGVAQSPRYKIIEKRQSVAFWCNPISGHATLYWYQQILGQGPKLLIQFQNNGVVDDSQLPKDRFSAERLKGVDSTLKIQPAKLEDSAVYLCASSTLARREKLFFGSGTQLSVL.

This clone was seen only a few times. The V call is TRBV2, the J call TRBJ1-6; D gene unclear. V lost 7 bases, J lost 10 bases, and 17 bases lay in between. Germline values: CDR1 SNHLY, CDR2 FYNNEI. The CDR3 has 14 amino acids. CDR3 bases: TGTGCCAGCAATAAAGGAGGTGGGAACTCACCCCTCCACTTT. It yields the protein CASNKGGGNSPLHF.

This chain uses TRBV5-1 with TRBJ1-1, with 9 bases lining up with TRBD1. This CDR3 spans 16 amino acids. Germline V gene sequence: CDR1 SGHRS, CDR2 YFSETQ. The V gene end was trimmed by 1 base and the J gene end by 4 bases; junction bases not matched to a gene: 8. CDR3: CASSLYVGQGFTEAFF. The CDR3, as DNA: TGCGCCAGCAGCTTGTATGTGGGACAGGGATTCACTGAAGCTTTCTTT.

The chain links TRBV6-5 to TRBJ2-1, with 9 bases aligning to TRBD1. The J segment lost 6 bases and the V segment lost 2 bases, leaving 8 bases of the junction unmatched. Germline assignment: CDR1 MNHEY and CDR2 SVGAGI. This CDR3 has 16 amino acids. This chain's CDR3 is CASSYGSGTGPNEQFF. In nucleotides, the CDR3 is TGTGCCAGCAGTTACGGAAGCGGGACAGGGCCCAATGAGCAGTTCTTC.

A note on this clone: The sample contains more than one DNA sequence encoding this CDR3. CDR3 amino acids: CASSDRDSNEQYF. Here the CDR3 DNA reads TGTGCCAGCTCGGACCGGGACTCTAACGAGCAGTACTTC. The chain is built from TRBV18 and TRBJ2-7; tentatively, D is TRBD2 (6 bases). The V gene's germline CDR1 is KGHSH and CDR2 LQKENI. V was shortened by 6 bases and J by 5 bases, with 14 bases between the two germline ends. The CDR3 totals 13 residues.

The chain links TRBV9 to TRBJ1-1; 7 bases are shared with TRBD1. From germline, CDR1 is SGDLS and CDR2 YYNGEE. The trim removed 4 bases at V and 4 bases at J, leaving 10 bases unmatched. This CDR3 region has 15 residues. The CDR3 DNA is TGTGCCAGCAGCCCCCTCGCGGCAGGGGGCACTGAAGCTTTCTTT. Protein: CASSPLAAGGTEAFF.

V usage is TRBV29-1 and J usage is TRBJ2-1; possibly TRBD2 for D (6 bases). Trimming removed 6 bases at V and 5 bases at J, with 17 bases between. Germline values: CDR1 SQVTM, CDR2 ANQGSEA. The CDR3 has 14 amino acids. CDR3 protein: CSVLLGGKDNEQFF. For the CDR3, the DNA is TGCAGCGTCCTGCTTGGCGGGAAAGACAATGAGCAGTTCTTC.

The chain has TRBV29-1 and TRBJ1-4; TRBD1 might be the D (5 bases). This CDR3 has 12 amino acids. CDR1 SQVTM and CDR2 ANQGSEA come from the germline V gene. V was cut by 7 bases and J by 3 bases, with 9 bases left in between. CDR3: CSGKGPNEKLFF. CDR3 nucleotide sequence: TGCAGCGGAAAGGGACCTAATGAAAAACTGTTTTTT.

Concerning this clone: The junction departs from germline at one end; a sequencing error may be responsible. V gene TRBV30 combines with J gene TRBJ2-4; D perhaps matches TRBD2 (6 bases). The CDR3 runs to 13 residues. The germline gives CDR1 GTSNPN, CDR2 SVGIG (reference sequence). The CDR3 loop is CAGRTGAKNIQYF. Written as DNA, the CDR3 is TGTGCCGGGAGGACTGGCGCCAAAAACATTCAGTACTTC. Full variable domain (outside the CDR3, taken from reference TRBV30 and TRBJ2-4): SQTIHQWPATLVQPVGSPLSLECTVEGTSNPNLYWYRQAAGRGLQLLFYSVGIGQISSEVPQNLSASRPQDRQFILSSKKLLLSDSGFYLCAGRTGAKNIQYFGAGTRLSVL.

The chain carries TRBV7-3 and TRBJ1-6; D is unresolved. CDR1 is SGHTA and CDR2 is FQGTGA in the germline V gene. V lost 3 bases, J lost 9 bases, and 15 bases lay in between. CDR3 size: 15 residues. CDR3 residues: CASSLGKGDTSPLHF. The CDR3 DNA follows: TGTGCCAGCAGCTTGGGAAAGGGCGATACTTCACCCCTCCACTTT.

V is TRBV19 and J is TRBJ1-5; D uncertain. Germline lookup yields CDR1 LNHDA and CDR2 SQIVND (reference sequence). The CDR3 totals 13 residues. V was shortened by 1 base and J by 7 bases, with 8 bases between the two germline ends. CDR3 amino acids: CASSIVGRQPQHF. The CDR3 coding sequence is TGTGCCAGTAGTATAGTAGGAAGGCAGCCCCAGCATTTT.

The chain employs TRBV6-6 and TRBJ2-3; TRBD2 matches 8 bases. Per the germline V gene, CDR1 is MNHNY and CDR2 is SVGAGI (reference sequence). The CDR3 length is 15 residues. With 4 bases clipped from V and 3 bases from J, the junction kept 6 bases outside the gene matches. DNA for the CDR3: TGTGCCAGCAGTTTCGGACTAGCAAGGACAGATACGCAGTATTTT. Encoded protein: CASSFGLARTDTQYF.

V usage is TRBV18 and J usage is TRBJ2-1; 10 positions agree with TRBD2. There are 16 residues in the CDR3. CDR1 is KGHSH, CDR2 LQKENI, per germline. V trimming: 0 bases; J trimming: 6 bases; junction bases outside the gene matches: 5. The CDR3 nucleotides read TGTGCCAGCTCACCACCGACAGCGGGGGGGCTCAATGAGCAGTTCTTC. It codes for CASSPPTAGGLNEQFF. The whole variable domain, filled in from reference TRBV18 and TRBJ2-1, reads NAGVMQNPRHLVRRRGQEARLRCSPMKGHSHVYWYRQLPEEGLKFMVYLQKENIIDESGMPKERFSAEFPKEGPSILRIQQVVRGDSAAYFCASSPPTAGGLNEQFFGPGTRLTVL.

The V call is TRBV7-2, the J call TRBJ1-1, with unresolved D. V was clipped by 1 base and J by 4 bases, with 7 bases between them. Germline V gene data show CDR1 as SGHTA and CDR2 as FQGNSA. CDR3 length equals 13 residues. The CDR3 reads CASSLGQVTEAFF. CDR3 DNA: TGTGCCAGCAGCTTAGGTCAAGTCACTGAAGCTTTCTTT. The full variable domain, its missing parts supplied by reference TRBV7-2 and TRBJ1-1, is GAGVSQSPSNKVTEKGKDVELRCDPISGHTALYWYRQSLGQGLEFLIYFQGNSAPDKSGLPSDRFSAERTGGSVSTLTIQRTQQEDSAVYLCASSLGQVTEAFFGQGTRLTVV.

The chain combines TRBV6-5 with TRBJ2-6, with D possibly called TRBD1 or TRBD2 (5 bases each). The CDR3 is made up of 15 amino acids. Germline assignment: CDR1 MNHEY and CDR2 SVGAGI. V was shortened by 6 bases and J by 0 bases, with 9 bases between the two germline ends. The chain's CDR3 is CASSVGTSGANVLTF. The CDR3 nucleotides are TGTGCCAGCAGCGTAGGGACCTCTGGGGCCAACGTCCTGACTTTC.

The rearrangement joins TRBV7-2 to TRBJ2-6, with no clear D. CDR3 length equals 15 residues. Germline loops: CDR1 SGHTA, CDR2 FQGNSA. The V gene lost 5 bases and the J gene lost 0 bases, with 8 bases spanning the gap. CDR3 amino acids: CASSTQVSGANVLTF. The CDR3 region has the DNA TGTGCCAGCAGCACCCAAGTCTCTGGGGCCAACGTCCTGACTTTC. Based on the CDR3 plus reference TRBV7-2 and TRBJ2-6, the full variable domain is GAGVSQSPSNKVTEKGKDVELRCDPISGHTALYWYRQSLGQGLEFLIYFQGNSAPDKSGLPSDRFSAERTGGSVSTLTIQRTQQEDSAVYLCASSTQVSGANVLTFGAGSRLTVL.

The chain links TRBV29-1 to TRBJ2-7, with 8 bases lining up with TRBD1. Trimming removed 4 bases from V and 0 bases from J; junction bases left unmatched: 2. The CDR3 spans 13 residues. Germline V gene data show CDR1 as SQVTM and CDR2 as ANQGSEA. The chain's CDR3 is CSVGGQVSYEQYF. CDR3 nucleotide sequence: TGCAGCGTTGGGGGACAGGTCTCCTACGAGCAGTACTTC.

The J gene is TRBJ2-3, the V gene TRBV10-2; D might be TRBD2 (5 bases). Germline CDR1 WSHSY, CDR2 SAAADI. This CDR3 comprises 12 residues. Between the trimmed V and J ends, which lost 8 bases and 8 bases, there was a span of 14 bases. CDR3: CASVGPGGTQYF. The CDR3 DNA sequence: TGCGCCAGCGTGGGCCCCGGAGGTACGCAGTATTTT.

The chain combines TRBV5-5 with TRBJ1-4, with a weak D call TRBD1 (5 bases). Germline CDR1 is SGHKS and CDR2 is YYEKEE (reference sequence). V shed 3 bases and J shed 4 bases, with 16 bases lying between them. The CDR3 is made up of 16 amino acids. CDR3 bases: TGTGCCAGCAGCTCAGTCCTGGGGCAGGGTAATGAAAAACTGTTTTTT. Its protein product is CASSSVLGQGNEKLFF. Variable domain in full (rest from reference TRBV5-5 and TRBJ1-4): DAGVTQSPTHLIKTRGQQVTLRCSPISGHKSVSWYQQVLGQGPQFIFQYYEKEERGRGNFPDRFSARQFPNYSSELNVNALLLGDSALYLCASSSVLGQGNEKLFFGSGTQLSVL.

This chain joins TRBV18 and TRBJ1-1, with unresolved D. Per germline, CDR1 KGHSH and CDR2 LQKENI. The V end was cut by 1 base, the J end by 5 bases, with 8 bases between. The CDR3 contains 13 residues. CDR3 sequence: CASSPQEATEAFF. CDR3 sequence (DNA): TGTGCCAGCTCACCACAAGAGGCAACTGAAGCTTTCTTT.

The CDR3 region is CAISESGTVNEKLFF. Here the CDR3 DNA reads TGTGCCATCAGTGAGTCTGGCACAGTTAATGAAAAACTGTTTTTT. The chain couples TRBV10-3 to TRBJ1-4; D gene unclear. The CDR3 has 15 amino acids. Germline V CDR1 and CDR2: ENHRY, SYGVKD. Between the trimmed V and J ends, which lost 0 bases and 4 bases, there was a span of 9 bases.

The chain is built from TRBV18 and TRBJ1-1; D is possibly TRBD1 (5 bases). In germline, CDR1 is KGHSH, CDR2 LQKENI. This CDR3 has 14 residues. Trimming left V 3 bases short and J 4 bases short, with 12 bases between. The CDR3: CASSPGTQSTEAFF. In DNA, the CDR3 is TGTGCCAGCTCACCCGGGACGCAGAGCACTGAAGCTTTCTTT.